These T cell receptor beta chains were read from a single sample in a study of memory CD4+ T cells and cytomegalovirus serostatus. Sequenced by immunoSEQ multiplex PCR; TCRdb stores in-frame clones only, minus some. The sample yields some 25,000 clones, about 79% seen once. Sequenced material: memory CD4+ T cells from blood. The receptor set was obtained from an adult in good health and CMV-seronegative. The CDR3 runs from the conserved cysteine through the conserved F or W. A D gene is named only where the DNA matches it firmly. The size of a clone is reported for some rows only, either as once, few or many, or as a class for expanded clones.

TRBJ2-7 | . | . | TRBV28 | TGTGCCAGCAGGCCATACAGGGTACAAAGTCTTTACGAGCAGTACTTC | CASRPYRVQSLYEQYF
TRBJ1-6 | . | TRBD1 | TRBV2 | TGTGCCGTCCCGCGGGAAGGGGGCATCTATAATTCACCCCTCCACTTT | CAVPREGGIYNSPLHF
TRBJ2-7 | . | . | TRBV7-2 | TGTGCCAGCAGTCGGCGCGCGACGTACGAGCAGTACTTC | CASSRRATYEQYF
TRBJ2-2 | . | . | TRBV27 | TGTGCCAGCACGAGGACATCGAACACCGGGGAGCTGTTTTTT | CASTRTSNTGELFF
TRBJ2-5 | . | TRBD1 | TRBV7-9 | TGTGCCAGCAGCTTAGTACAGGGGGCAGTCAGAGAGACCCAGTACTTC | CASSLVQGAVRETQYF
TRBJ1-2 | once | . | TRBV20-1 | TGCAGTGCCCCCCAAACCTATGGCTACACCTTC | CSAPQTYGYTF
TRBJ1-5 | . | TRBD1 | TRBV19 | TGTGCCAGTAGTATGGGTCCGGCAGGGGGATCGATCAATCAGCCCCAGCATTTT | CASSMGPAGGSINQPQHF
TRBJ2-4 | . | . | TRBV5-6 | TGTGCCAGCAGCTTTTCAGGGAGCAAAAACATTCAGTACTTC | CASSFSGSKNIQYF
TRBJ2-2 | once | . | TRBV6-5 | TGTGCCAGCGGCGAACCAGGGAGCACCGGGGAGCTGTTTTTT | CASGEPGSTGELFF
TRBJ1-3 | . | TRBD1 | TRBV6-5 | TGTGCCAGCAGTTACTCGCCGGACAGGGCTGGAAACACCATATATTTT | CASSYSPDRAGNTIYF
TRBJ1-2 | few | TRBD1 | TRBV5-1 | TGCGCCAGCAGCACCGGGACAGCGATCTATGGCTACACCTTC | CASSTGTAIYGYTF
TRBJ2-1 | few | TRBD2 | TRBV19 | TGTGCCACCCCGGGACTAGCGGTATACAATGAGCAGTTCTTC | CATPGLAVYNEQFF
TRBJ2-7 | . | . | TRBV18 | TGTGCCAGCTCCGCTAGGGGGTGGTCCTACGAGCAGTACTTC | CASSARGWSYEQYF
TRBJ2-7 | . | . | TRBV2 | TGTGCCAGCAGGGATCACTCGAGCTCCTACGAGCAGTACTTC | CASRDHSSSYEQYF
TRBJ2-1 | . | . | TRBV11-2 | TGTGCCAGCAGCTTATTACAGGGTGTTAATGAGCAGTTCTTC | CASSLLQGVNEQFF
TRBJ1-5 | few | . | TRBV2 | TGTGCCAGCAAAAGTGGGGGGCTTCAGCCCCAGCATTTT | CASKSGGLQPQHF
TRBJ2-1 | . | TRBD2 | TRBV27 | TGTGCCAGCAGTTTTCAAATTCCGGGACTAGCGGGAGGGCTGAAAGAGCAGTTCTTC | CASSFQIPGLAGGLKEQFF
TRBJ1-1 | . | . | TRBV7-2 | TGTGCCAGCAGCCTAAGGGGGGTCATGAACACTGAAGCTTTCTTT | CASSLRGVMNTEAFF
TRBJ2-3 | . | TRBD2 | TRBV7-7 | TGTGCTAGCAGCTTAGGGACTAGCGGGGGCACAGATACGCAGTATTTT | CASSLGTSGGTDTQYF
TRBJ1-5 | . | . | TRBV30 | TGTGCCTGGAGTGTTGGAGTTAATCAGCCCCAGCATTTT | CAWSVGVNQPQHF
TRBJ1-6 | . | . | TRBV6-6 | TGTGCCAGCAGTTACAACAGGGCAAATTCACCCCTCCACTTT | CASSYNRANSPLHF
TRBJ1-2 | . | TRBD1 | TRBV5-6 | TGTGCCAGCAGCGGGATGTACGACAGGGGAGATGGCTACACCTTC | CASSGMYDRGDGYTF
TRBJ2-1 | . | TRBD1 | TRBV6-5 | TGTGCCAGCAGCCCCAGGGGGCAAAATGAGCAGTTCTTC | CASSPRGQNEQFF
TRBJ1-5 | few | . | TRBV30 | TGTGCCTGGAGTGGTGGGTTGAGCAATCAGCCCCAGCATTTT | CAWSGGLSNQPQHF
TRBJ1-5 | . | TRBD1 | TRBV30 | TGTGCCTCGGACAGGGGGGGTACAAGCAATCAGCCCCAGCATTTT | CASDRGGTSNQPQHF
TRBJ1-1 | few | . | TRBV18 | TGTGCCAGCTCGCTCGAATCCGGAGCTTTCTTT | CASSLESGAFF
TRBJ2-1 | . | TRBD2 | TRBV6-5 | TGTGCCAGCAGTTCCTCATCTAGCGGGAGGGATGAGCAGTTCTTC | CASSSSSSGRDEQFF
TRBJ2-2 | . | . | TRBV30 | TGTGCCTGGATCCCAGCAGGCAGGGGCACCGGGGAGCTGTTTTTT | CAWIPAGRGTGELFF
TRBJ1-3 | . | . | TRBV28 | TGTGCCAGCAGTGCGGTTTGGGCTGGAAACACCATATATTTT | CASSAVWAGNTIYF
TRBJ1-2 | once | TRBD1 | TRBV6-6 | TGTGCCAGCAGGCAGGGACAGCCACTTAACTATGGCTACACCTTC | CASRQGQPLNYGYTF
TRBJ2-2 | . | TRBD1 | TRBV27 | TGTGCCAGCAGTTTAGGACAGGGCACCGGGGAGCTGTTTTTT | CASSLGQGTGELFF
TRBJ1-5 | . | TRBD1 | TRBV28 | TGTGCCAGCAGGGACTATGGACAGGCTGATCAGCCCCAGCATTTT | CASRDYGQADQPQHF
TRBJ1-2 | few | . | TRBV27 | TGTGCCAGCAGTTCCACAGGGACCTCTGGCTACACCTTC | CASSSTGTSGYTF
TRBJ2-2 | . | TRBD2 | TRBV5-1 | TGCGCCAGCAGCCTCTGGTCCGGAAGCGGGAGCACCGGGGAGCTGTTTTTT | CASSLWSGSGSTGELFF
TRBJ1-2 | once | . | TRBV7-2 | TGTGCCAGCAGCCCCGAGAGTTGGGGAAGGCAGGGCTACACCTTC | CASSPESWGRQGYTF
TRBJ2-2 | . | . | TRBV19 | TGTGCCAGTAGTATTCGAGGCGGCAACACCGGGGAGCTGTTTTTT | CASSIRGGNTGELFF
TRBJ2-3 | . | TRBD2 | TRBV6-4 | TGTGCCAGCAGTGGCCTAAAGCGGGAGAAGGGGGATACGCAGTATTTT | CASSGLKREKGDTQYF
TRBJ2-7 | few | . | TRBV7-2 | TGTGCCAGCGGCAGGGAGACCTACGAGCAGTACTTC | CASGRETYEQYF
TRBJ2-1 | . | TRBD2 | TRBV7-9 | TGTGCCAGCAGCTGGGCTAGCGGGGCAACCTACAATGAGCAGTTCTTC | CASSWASGATYNEQFF
TRBJ2-1 | once | TRBD2 | TRBV4-3 | TGCGCCAGCAGCCACGCCGGGACTAGCGGCTATGAGCAGTTCTTC | CASSHAGTSGYEQFF
TRBJ2-5 | . | TRBD2 | TRBV2 | TGTGCCAGCAGTTCGACTAGCATGGCCCAAGAGACCCAGTACTTC | CASSSTSMAQETQYF
TRBJ2-1 | . | . | TRBV10-3 | TGTGCCATCAGTGAGGTAGGGAATGAGCAGTTCTTC | CAISEVGNEQFF
TRBJ1-2 | . | . | TRBV29-1 | TGCAGCGTTGAGGGCTCAGACACCTACTATGGCTACACCTTC | CSVEGSDTYYGYTF
TRBJ2-5 | . | . | TRBV4-2 | TGTGCCAGCAGCCTCGACACCTCCCAAGAGACCCAGTACTTC | CASSLDTSQETQYF
TRBJ1-5 | . | . | TRBV7-2 | TGTGCCAGCAGCCGAAATCAAGGACAGCCTCGCAATCAGCCCCAGCATTTT | CASSRNQGQPRNQPQHF